This is a list of T cell receptor beta chains from one sample in a study of circulating CD8 cells and anti-PD-1 response in melanoma. Each CDR3 protein is one row after TCRdb ran MiXCR on the reads. Seen here are roughly 620 distinct CDR3 sequences, approximately 7% observed once, and the top ten hold about 19%. Sequencing used CD8+ T cells from PBMCs, obtained at baseline or after one month of anti-PD-1 therapy (not recorded which). These receptor sequences come from a human donor with melanoma. The conserved cysteine and the conserved F or W are not part of the CDR3 here.

>TRBV2|TRBJ2-3
ASSDPITATDTQY
>TRBV7-8|TRBJ2-1
ASSGAHGVNEQF
>TRBV4-3|TRBJ2-1
ASSLTGRGYNEQF
>TRBV29-1|TRBJ2-4
SVEAGEAADIQY
>TRBV2|TRBJ1-1
ASSDSTQGWDTEAF
>TRBV5-5|TRBJ2-1
ASSLQGLPNNEQF
>TRBV20-1|TRBJ2-1
SARGLADEQF
>TRBV18|TRBJ2-7
ASSRADSYEQY
>TRBV10-3|TRBJ2-7
AISESDEQY
>TRBV27|TRBJ1-6
ASSLSVGGSFPLH
>TRBV7-3|TRBJ2-1
ASSGGGSSYNEQF
>TRBV12-3/TRBV12-4|TRBJ1-1
ASSLGTGLEAF
>TRBV29-1|TRBJ1-4
SVLTTGGDGTNEKLF
>TRBV20-1|TRBJ2-7
SARDLGEGQY
>TRBV7-2|TRBJ1-6
ASTQGKTNSPLH
>TRBV20-1|TRBJ2-3
SASPGLADTDTQY
>TRBV7-2|TRBJ2-3
ASSLGGNTQY
>TRBV20-1|TRBJ1-1
SASGTRDTEAF
>TRBV11-2|TRBJ2-7
ASSLDRVPEQY
>TRBV30|TRBJ1-6
AWARDSNSPLH
>TRBV27|TRBJ2-4
ASSDDFAKNIQY
>TRBV28|TRBJ1-1
ATKEQGFTEAF
>TRBV29-1|TRBJ1-2
SVERVDLFYGYT
>TRBV12-3/TRBV12-4|TRBJ1-3
ASSLGGSGNTIY
>TRBV20-1|TRBJ2-1
SARDYGDEQF
>TRBV19|TRBJ2-3
ASSAGTGVLGTQY
>TRBV7-2|TRBJ2-3
ASSLLAGAFTDTQY
>TRBV9|TRBJ2-1
ASSVSVGSYNEQF
>TRBV3-1|TRBJ1-1
ASSRLQDTEAF
>TRBV28|TRBJ2-1
ASAPGLPNEQF
>TRBV20-1|TRBJ2-1
SASGTSGAYNEQF
>TRBV19|TRBJ2-3
ASVDGTDTQY
>TRBV29-1|TRBJ1-1
SVHREVNTEAL
>TRBV4-2|TRBJ2-1
ASSQEETSGEQF
>TRBV23-1|TRBJ1-2
ASSHPTGTPIRDT
>TRBV6-1|TRBJ2-2
ASRTGDSGELF
>TRBV20-1|TRBJ1-6
SARDEGTPLH
>TRBV7-3|TRBJ2-2
ASSKSNGELF
>TRBV10-3|TRBJ2-5
AISEGNLGTGKRETQY
>TRBV9|TRBJ2-2
ATNTGSGELF
>TRBV5-5|TRBJ2-7
ASSRLTGYEQY
>TRBV29-1|TRBJ2-7
SVEDHGEQY